The clone carrying this T cell receptor (beta chain) turned up a few times. The data derive from a study of blood T cell repertoires in COVID-19. TCRdb keeps only in-frame clones here, not all; method: immunoSEQ multiplex PCR. The table lists hundreds of thousands of clones, around 82% of them singletons, with 4.8% in the top ten. Germline values: CDR1 LGHNA, CDR2 YSLEER. The CDR3 has 14 residues. Unmatched junction bases numbered 11, after V lost 2 bases and J lost 11 bases. This sequence was found in a woman in her fifties or sixties who had been exposed to COVID-19. The chain joins TRBV4-3 to TRBJ1-1, with TRBD1 identical over 7 bases. The sample comprised PBMCs or T cells enriched from blood (not recorded which). This CDR3 reads CASSQNHGQAGAFF. DNA for the CDR3: TGCGCCAGCAGCCAAAACCACGGACAGGCCGGGGCTTTCTTT.